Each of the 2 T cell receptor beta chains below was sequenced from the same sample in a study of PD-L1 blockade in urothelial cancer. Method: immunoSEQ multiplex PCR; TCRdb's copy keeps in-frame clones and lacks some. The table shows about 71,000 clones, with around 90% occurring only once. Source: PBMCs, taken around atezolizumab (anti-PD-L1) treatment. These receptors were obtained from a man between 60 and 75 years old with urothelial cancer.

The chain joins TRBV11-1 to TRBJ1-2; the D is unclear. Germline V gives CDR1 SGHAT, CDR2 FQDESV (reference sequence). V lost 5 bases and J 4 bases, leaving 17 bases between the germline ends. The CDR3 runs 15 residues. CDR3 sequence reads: CASSPSEGDGYGYTF. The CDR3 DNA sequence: TGTGCCAGCAGCCCCAGTGAGGGAGACGGCTATGGCTACACCTTC.

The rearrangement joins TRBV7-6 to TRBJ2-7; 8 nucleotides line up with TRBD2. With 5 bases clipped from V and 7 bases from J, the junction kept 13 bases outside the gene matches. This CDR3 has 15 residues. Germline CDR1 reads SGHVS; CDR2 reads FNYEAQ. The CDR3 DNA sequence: TGTGCCAGCAGCCGACGACTAGCGAACGTCGTTGAGCAGTACTTC. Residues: CASSRRLANVVEQYF.